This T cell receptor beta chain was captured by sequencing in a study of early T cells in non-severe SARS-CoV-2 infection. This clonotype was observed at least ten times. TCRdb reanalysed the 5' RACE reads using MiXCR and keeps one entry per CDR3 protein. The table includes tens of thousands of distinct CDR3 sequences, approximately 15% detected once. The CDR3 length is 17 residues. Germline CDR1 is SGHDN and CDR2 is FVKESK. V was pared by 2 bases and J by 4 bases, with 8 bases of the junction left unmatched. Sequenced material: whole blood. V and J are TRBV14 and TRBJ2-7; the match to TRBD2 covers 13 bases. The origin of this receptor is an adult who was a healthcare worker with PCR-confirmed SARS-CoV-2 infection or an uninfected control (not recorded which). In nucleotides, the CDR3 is TGTGCCAGCAGCCAAAGACGAGGACTAGCGGGGGAGTACGAGCAGTACTTC. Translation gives CASSQRRGLAGEYEQYF.